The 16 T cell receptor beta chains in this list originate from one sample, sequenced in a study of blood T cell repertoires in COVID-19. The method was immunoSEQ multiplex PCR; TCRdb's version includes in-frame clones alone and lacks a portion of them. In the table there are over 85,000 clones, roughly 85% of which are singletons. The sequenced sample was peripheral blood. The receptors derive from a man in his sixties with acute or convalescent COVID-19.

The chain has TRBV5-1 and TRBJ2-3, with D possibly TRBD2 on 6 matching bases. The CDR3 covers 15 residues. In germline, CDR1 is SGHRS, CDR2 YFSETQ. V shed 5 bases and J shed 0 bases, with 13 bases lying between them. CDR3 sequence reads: CASRVSGSSTDTQYF. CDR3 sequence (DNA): TGCGCCAGCAGAGTTTCCGGGAGCAGCACAGATACGCAGTATTTT.

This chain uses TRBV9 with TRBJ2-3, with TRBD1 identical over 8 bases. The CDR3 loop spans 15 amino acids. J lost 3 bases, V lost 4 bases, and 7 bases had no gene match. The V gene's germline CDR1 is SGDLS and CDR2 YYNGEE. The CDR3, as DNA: TGTGCCAGCAGCACCTTCAGGGGGCGGACAGATACGCAGTATTTT. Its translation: CASSTFRGRTDTQYF.

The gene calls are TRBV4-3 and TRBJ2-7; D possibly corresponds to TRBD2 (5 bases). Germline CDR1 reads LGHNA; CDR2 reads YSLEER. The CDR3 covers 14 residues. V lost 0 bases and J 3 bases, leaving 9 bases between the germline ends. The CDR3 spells CASSQDPRGYEQYF. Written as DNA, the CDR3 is TGCGCCAGCAGCCAAGATCCCCGGGGCTACGAGCAGTACTTC.

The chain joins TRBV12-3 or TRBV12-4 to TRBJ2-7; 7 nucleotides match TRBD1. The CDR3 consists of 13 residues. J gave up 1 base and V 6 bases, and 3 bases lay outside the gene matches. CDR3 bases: TGTGCCAGCAGCCCGACAGGGTCCTACGAGCAGTACTTC. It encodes CASSPTGSYEQYF.

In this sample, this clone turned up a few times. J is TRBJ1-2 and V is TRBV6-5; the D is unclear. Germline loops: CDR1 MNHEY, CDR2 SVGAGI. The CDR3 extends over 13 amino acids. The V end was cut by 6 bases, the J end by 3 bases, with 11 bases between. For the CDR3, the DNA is TGTGCCAGCAGGTCCGGGAGCTACTATGGCTACACCTTC. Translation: CASRSGSYYGYTF.

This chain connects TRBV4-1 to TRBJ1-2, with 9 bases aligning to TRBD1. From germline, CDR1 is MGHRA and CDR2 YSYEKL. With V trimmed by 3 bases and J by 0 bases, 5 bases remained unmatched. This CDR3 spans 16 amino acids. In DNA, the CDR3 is TGCGCCAGCAGCCAGGTACAGGGGGCCTCTAACTATGGCTACACCTTC. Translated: CASSQVQGASNYGYTF.

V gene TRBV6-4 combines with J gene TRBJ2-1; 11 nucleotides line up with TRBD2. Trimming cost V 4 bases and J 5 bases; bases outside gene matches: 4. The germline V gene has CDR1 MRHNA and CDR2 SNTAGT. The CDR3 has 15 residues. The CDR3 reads CASSVLAGVDNEQFF. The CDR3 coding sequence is TGTGCCAGCAGTGTACTAGCGGGAGTAGACAATGAGCAGTTCTTC.

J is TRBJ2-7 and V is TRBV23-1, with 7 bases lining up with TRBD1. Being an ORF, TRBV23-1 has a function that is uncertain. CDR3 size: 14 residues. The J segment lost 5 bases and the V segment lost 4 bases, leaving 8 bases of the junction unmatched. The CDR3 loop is CASSPGQDKHEQYF. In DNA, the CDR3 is TGCGCCAGCAGTCCAGGACAGGATAAGCACGAGCAGTACTTC.

The CDR3 nucleotides read TGCGCCAGCAGCCAAGGGATAGCGGGAGGCGATGAGCAGTTCTTC. Protein sequence: CASSQGIAGGDEQFF. The chain recombines TRBV4-1 with TRBJ2-1; TRBD2 agrees at 10 bases. With V trimmed by 1 base and J by 8 bases, 5 bases remained unmatched. CDR1 and CDR2 from the germline V gene are MGHRA and YSYEKL. CDR3 size: 15 residues.

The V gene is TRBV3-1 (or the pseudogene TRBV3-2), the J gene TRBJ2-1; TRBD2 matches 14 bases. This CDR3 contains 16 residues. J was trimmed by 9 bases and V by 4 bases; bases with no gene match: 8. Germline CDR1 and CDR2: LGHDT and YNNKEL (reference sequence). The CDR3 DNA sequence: TGTGCCAGCAGCCCTCTGGGACTAGCGGGAGTGGGTGAGCAGTTCTTC. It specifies CASSPLGLAGVGEQFF.

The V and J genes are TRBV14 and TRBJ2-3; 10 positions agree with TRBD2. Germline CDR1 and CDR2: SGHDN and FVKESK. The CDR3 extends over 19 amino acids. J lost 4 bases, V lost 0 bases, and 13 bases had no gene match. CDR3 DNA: TGTGCCAGCAGCCAAGATCCCTTTACTAGCGGGACCTACGCAGATACGCAGTATTTT. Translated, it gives CASSQDPFTSGTYADTQYF.

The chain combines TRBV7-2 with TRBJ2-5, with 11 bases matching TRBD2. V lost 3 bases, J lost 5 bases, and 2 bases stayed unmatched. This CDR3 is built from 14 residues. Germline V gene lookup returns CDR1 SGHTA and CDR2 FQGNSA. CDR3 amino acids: CASSFVAGGETQYF. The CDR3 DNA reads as TGTGCCAGCAGCTTCGTAGCGGGGGGGGAGACCCAGTACTTC.

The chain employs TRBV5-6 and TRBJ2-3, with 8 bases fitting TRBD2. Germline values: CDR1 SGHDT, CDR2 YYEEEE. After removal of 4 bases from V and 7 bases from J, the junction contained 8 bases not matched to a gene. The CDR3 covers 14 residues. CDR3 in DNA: TGTGCCAGCAGCCTCCCGGGACTAGGTAATACGCAGTATTTT. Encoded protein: CASSLPGLGNTQYF.

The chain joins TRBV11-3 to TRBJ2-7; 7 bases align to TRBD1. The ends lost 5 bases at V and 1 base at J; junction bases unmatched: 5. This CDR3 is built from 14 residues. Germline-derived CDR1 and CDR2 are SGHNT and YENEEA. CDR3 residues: CASSDGTVSYEQYF. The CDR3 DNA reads TGTGCCAGCAGCGACGGGACAGTTTCCTACGAGCAGTACTTC.

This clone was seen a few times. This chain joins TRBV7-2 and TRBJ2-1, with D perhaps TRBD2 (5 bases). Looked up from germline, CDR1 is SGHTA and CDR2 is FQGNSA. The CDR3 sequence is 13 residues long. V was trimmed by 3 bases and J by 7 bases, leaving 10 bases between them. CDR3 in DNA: TGTGCCAGCAGCTTCGACACTAGGAATGAGCAGTTCTTC. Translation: CASSFDTRNEQFF.

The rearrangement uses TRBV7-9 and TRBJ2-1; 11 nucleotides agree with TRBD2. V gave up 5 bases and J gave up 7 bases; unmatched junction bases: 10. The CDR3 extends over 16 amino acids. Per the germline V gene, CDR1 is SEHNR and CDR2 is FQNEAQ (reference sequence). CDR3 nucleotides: TGTGCCAGCAGCCCCCAGACTAGCGGGAAAGTGAATGAGCAGTTCTTC. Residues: CASSPQTSGKVNEQFF.